This T cell receptor beta chain was recorded in a study of cytomegalovirus exposure and HLA in healthy donors. Points from the study as a whole: A later look showed TCR association rates differing by HLA locus, highest for DRB1 and lowest for HLA-C. Researchers catalogued 160 or so TCR beta chains as cytomegalovirus-associated. The study reported that TCR beta sequences accurately predicted HLA-A and HLA-B alleles in most subjects.

As for this clone: Antigen unknown.

Amplification used 60 Vbeta primers and 13 Jbeta primers. Here immunoSEQ multiplex PCR was the method, and the copy in TCRdb shows in-frame clones only, minus some. The sample lists 150,000 or so clones; about 68% were seen once. Sequencing was performed on PBMCs. This TCR derives from a female donor in good health and CMV-seronegative.

The CDR3 is CSVEVSRVGGYTF. DNA of the CDR3: TGCAGCGTTGAAGTAAGCAGGGTGGGTGGCTACACCTTC. The chain carries TRBV29-1 and TRBJ1-2; possible D gene TRBD1, 5 bases. The CDR3 is 13 amino acids. V was cut by 1 base and J by 7 bases, with 13 bases left in between. The germline V gene encodes CDR1 SQVTM and CDR2 ANQGSEA.